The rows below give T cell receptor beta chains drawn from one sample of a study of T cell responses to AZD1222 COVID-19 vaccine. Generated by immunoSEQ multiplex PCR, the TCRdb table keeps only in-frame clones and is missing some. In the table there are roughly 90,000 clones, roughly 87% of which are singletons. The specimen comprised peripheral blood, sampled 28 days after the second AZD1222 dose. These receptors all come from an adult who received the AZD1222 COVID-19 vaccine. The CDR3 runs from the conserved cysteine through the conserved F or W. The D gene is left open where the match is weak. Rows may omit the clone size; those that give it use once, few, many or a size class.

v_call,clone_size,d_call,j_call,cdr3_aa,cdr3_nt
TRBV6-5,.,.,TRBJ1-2,CASLSGGDYGYTF,TGTGCCAGCCTCTCGGGCGGGGACTATGGCTACACCTTC
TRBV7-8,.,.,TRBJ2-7,CASSLGQAQGFHEQYF,TGTGCCAGCAGCTTAGGACAGGCCCAGGGCTTCCACGAGCAGTACTTC
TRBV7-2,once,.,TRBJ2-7,CASSPIPSEYEQYF,TGTGCCAGCAGCCCGATTCCAAGCGAATACGAGCAGTACTTC
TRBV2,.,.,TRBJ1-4,CATVPTNNEKLFF,TGTGCCACCGTCCCCACGAATAATGAAAAACTGTTTTTT
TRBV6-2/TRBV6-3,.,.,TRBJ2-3,CASSGELDTQYF,TGTGCCAGCAGTGGTGAATTGGATACGCAGTATTTT
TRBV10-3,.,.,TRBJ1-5,CAISENDRSNQPQHF,TGTGCCATCAGTGAGAACGACAGAAGCAATCAGCCCCAGCATTTT
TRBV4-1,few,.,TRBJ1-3,CASSQESSARNTIYF,TGCGCCAGCAGCCAAGAGTCGTCAGCCAGAAACACCATATATTTT
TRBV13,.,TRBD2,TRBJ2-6,CASSPRLAGSSGANVLTF,TGTGCCAGCAGCCCGAGACTAGCGGGGAGCTCTGGGGCCAACGTCCTGACTTTC
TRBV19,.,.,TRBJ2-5,CASSADFETQYF,TGTGCCAGTAGCGCAGATTTCGAGACCCAGTACTTC
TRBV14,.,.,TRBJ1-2,CASSPDTGSAYGYTF,TGTGCCAGCAGCCCAGATACAGGGAGTGCCTATGGCTACACCTTC
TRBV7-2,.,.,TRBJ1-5,CASSTVGTSNQPQHF,TGTGCCAGCAGCACCGTAGGGACGAGCAATCAGCCCCAGCATTTT
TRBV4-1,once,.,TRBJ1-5,CASSQVLWGEGGQPQHF,TGCGCCAGCAGCCAAGTCCTCTGGGGTGAAGGAGGCCAGCCCCAGCATTTT
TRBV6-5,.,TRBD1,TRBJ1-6,CASSHGQGESPLHF,TGTGCCAGCAGTCACGGACAGGGTGAATCACCCCTCCACTTT
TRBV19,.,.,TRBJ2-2,CASSIGTGYTGELFF,TGTGCCAGTAGTATCGGAACAGGGTACACCGGGGAGCTGTTTTTT
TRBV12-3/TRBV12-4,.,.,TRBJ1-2,CASSSTGWGYTF,TGTGCCAGCAGTTCTACAGGGTGGGGCTACACCTTC
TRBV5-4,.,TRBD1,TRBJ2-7,CASSSRDRLTGEQYF,TGTGCCAGCAGTTCGAGGGACAGGCTAACGGGGGAGCAGTACTTC
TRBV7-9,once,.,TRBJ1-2,CASRDANYGYTF,TGTGCCAGCAGGGATGCTAACTATGGCTACACCTTC
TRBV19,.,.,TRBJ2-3,CASTVTGLSTDTQYF,TGTGCCAGTACCGTGACAGGTCTCAGCACAGATACGCAGTATTTT
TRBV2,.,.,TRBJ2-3,CASSVGWGNTDTQYF,TGTGCCAGCAGTGTAGGATGGGGCAACACAGATACGCAGTATTTT
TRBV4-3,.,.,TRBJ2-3,CASSQDTGTDTQYF,TGCGCCAGCAGCCAAGATACAGGGACAGATACGCAGTATTTT
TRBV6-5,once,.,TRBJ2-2,CASSYSGGANTGELFF,TGTGCCAGCAGTTACTCGGGGGGCGCGAACACCGGGGAGCTGTTTTTT
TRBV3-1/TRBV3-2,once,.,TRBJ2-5,CASSQIETQYF,TGTGCCAGCAGCCAGATAGAGACCCAGTACTTC
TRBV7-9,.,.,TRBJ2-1,CASSLEHNEQFF,TGTGCCAGCAGCTTAGAACACAATGAGCAGTTCTTC
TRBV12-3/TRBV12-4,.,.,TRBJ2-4,CASSQGYIQYF,TGTGCCAGCAGTCAGGGATACATTCAGTACTTC
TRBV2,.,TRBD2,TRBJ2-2,CASSGPSGGAESGELFF,TGTGCCAGCAGTGGACCTAGCGGGGGGGCCGAATCCGGGGAGCTGTTTTTT
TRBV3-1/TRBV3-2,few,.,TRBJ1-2,CASSQISGYLYGYTF,TGTGCCAGCAGCCAAATTTCAGGGTATCTCTATGGCTACACCTTC
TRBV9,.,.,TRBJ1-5,CASSVFAGVNQPQHF,TGTGCCAGCAGCGTCTTTGCGGGGGTTAATCAGCCCCAGCATTTT
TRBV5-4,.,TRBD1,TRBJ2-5,CASSFGVWRDRGRETQYF,TGTGCCAGCAGCTTCGGAGTTTGGCGGGACAGGGGGCGAGAGACCCAGTACTTC
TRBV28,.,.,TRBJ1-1,CAGAGGTEMNTEAFF,TGTGCCGGCGCGGGGGGCACTGAAATGAACACTGAAGCTTTCTTT
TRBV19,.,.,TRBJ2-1,CASSTLDGRRSYNEQFF,TGTGCCAGTAGCACGCTCGATGGGCGCCGGTCCTACAATGAGCAGTTCTTC
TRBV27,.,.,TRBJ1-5,CASSEGTPNQPQHF,TGTGCCAGCAGTGAAGGGACACCTAATCAGCCCCAGCATTTT
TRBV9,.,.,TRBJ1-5,CASSVGGWGQPQHF,TGTGCCAGCAGCGTGGGAGGGTGGGGTCAGCCCCAGCATTTT
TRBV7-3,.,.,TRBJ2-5,CASSLGGTGETQYF,TGTGCCAGCAGCTTAGGGGGAACGGGAGAGACCCAGTACTTC
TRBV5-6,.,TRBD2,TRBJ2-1,CASSLLVPGLVFFEEQFF,TGTGCCAGCAGCTTGTTAGTACCGGGACTAGTCTTTTTTGAGGAGCAGTTCTTC
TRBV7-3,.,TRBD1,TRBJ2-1,CASSFVDRGPDEQFF,TGTGCCAGCAGCTTTGTCGACAGGGGGCCCGATGAGCAGTTCTTC
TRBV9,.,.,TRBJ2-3,CASSSLAGSADTQYF,TGTGCCAGCAGCTCCCTAGCCGGAAGTGCAGATACGCAGTATTTT
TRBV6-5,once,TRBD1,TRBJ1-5,CASSFGTGDQPQHF,TGTGCCAGCTCATTTGGGACAGGGGATCAGCCCCAGCATTTT
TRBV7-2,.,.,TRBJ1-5,CASSFFVGGAGSNQPQHF,TGTGCCAGCAGCTTTTTTGTGGGGGGCGCCGGTAGCAATCAGCCCCAGCATTTT
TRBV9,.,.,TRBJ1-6,CASSKYTGLVSPLHF,TGTGCCAGCAGCAAGTACACAGGGTTGGTTTCACCCCTCCACTTT
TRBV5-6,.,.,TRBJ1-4,CASSLDRWATNEKLFF,TGTGCCAGCAGCTTGGACAGGTGGGCAACTAATGAAAAACTGTTTTTT
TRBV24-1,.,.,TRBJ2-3,CATSSLGTDTQYF,TGTGCCACCAGTTCCCTTGGGACAGATACGCAGTATTTT
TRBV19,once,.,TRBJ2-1,CASSPGGGNEQFF,TGTGCCAGTAGTCCTGGAGGAGGCAATGAGCAGTTCTTC
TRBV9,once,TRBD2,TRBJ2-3,CASSRLAGNTDTQYF,TGTGCCAGCAGCCGACTAGCGGGTAACACAGATACGCAGTATTTT
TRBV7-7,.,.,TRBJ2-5,CASSSYRDETQYF,TGTGCTAGCAGCTCCTACAGGGATGAGACCCAGTACTTC
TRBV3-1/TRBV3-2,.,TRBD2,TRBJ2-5,CASSQDYSGETQYF,TGTGCCAGCAGCCAAGATTATAGCGGGGAGACCCAGTACTTC
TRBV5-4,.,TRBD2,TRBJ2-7,CASSLSSSGGEQYF,TGTGCCAGCAGCTTGAGTTCTAGCGGGGGAGAGCAGTACTTC
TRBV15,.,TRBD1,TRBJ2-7,CATRRDRDYEQYF,TGTGCCACCAGACGGGACAGGGACTACGAGCAGTACTTC
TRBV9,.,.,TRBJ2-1,CASSVVDYYNEQFF,TGTGCCAGCAGCGTAGTTGACTACTACAATGAGCAGTTCTTC
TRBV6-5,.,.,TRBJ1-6,CASRRQGDSPLHF,TGTGCCAGCAGGAGGCAGGGTGATTCACCCCTCCACTTT
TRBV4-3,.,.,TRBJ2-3,CASSQAWTGTDTQYF,TGCGCCAGCAGCCAAGCTTGGACAGGCACAGATACGCAGTATTTT
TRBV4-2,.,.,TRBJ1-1,CASSQDFQRGSAEAFF,TGTGCCAGCAGCCAAGATTTTCAGCGGGGATCGGCTGAAGCTTTCTTT
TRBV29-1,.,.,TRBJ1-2,CSVRRTANYGYTF,TGCAGCGTAAGGCGGACAGCTAACTATGGCTACACCTTC
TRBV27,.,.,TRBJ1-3,CASSFGGDSGNTIYF,TGTGCCAGCAGTTTTGGGGGCGACTCTGGAAACACCATATATTTT
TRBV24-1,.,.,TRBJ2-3,CATSDLGISTDTQYF,TGTGCCACCAGTGATTTGGGCATAAGCACAGATACGCAGTATTTT
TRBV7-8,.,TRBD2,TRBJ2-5,CASSPLRRGTWGTQYF,TGTGCCAGCAGCCCCCTGCGGCGGGGGACCTGGGGGACCCAGTACTTC
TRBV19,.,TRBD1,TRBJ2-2,CASSRRTGENTGELFF,TGTGCCAGTAGTCGCCGGACAGGGGAGAACACCGGGGAGCTGTTTTTT
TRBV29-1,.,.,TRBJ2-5,CSGSSVVWRTAQETQYF,TGCAGCGGCTCGTCGGTGGTCTGGAGGACAGCCCAAGAGACCCAGTACTTC